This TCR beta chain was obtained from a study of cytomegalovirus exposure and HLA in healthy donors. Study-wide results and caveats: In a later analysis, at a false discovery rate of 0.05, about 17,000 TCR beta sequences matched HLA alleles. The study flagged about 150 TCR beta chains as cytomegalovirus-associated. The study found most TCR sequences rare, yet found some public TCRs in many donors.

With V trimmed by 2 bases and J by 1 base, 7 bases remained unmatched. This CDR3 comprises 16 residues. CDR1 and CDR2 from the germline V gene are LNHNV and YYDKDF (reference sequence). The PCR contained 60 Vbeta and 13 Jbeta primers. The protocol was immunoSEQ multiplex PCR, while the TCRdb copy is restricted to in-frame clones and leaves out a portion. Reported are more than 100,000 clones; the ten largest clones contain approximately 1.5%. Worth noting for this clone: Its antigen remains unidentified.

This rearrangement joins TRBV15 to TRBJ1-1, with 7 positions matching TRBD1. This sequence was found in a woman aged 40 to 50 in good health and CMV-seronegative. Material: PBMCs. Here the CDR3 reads CATSRIRDSPNTEAFF. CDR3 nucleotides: TGTGCCACCAGCAGAATCCGGGACAGCCCGAACACTGAAGCTTTCTTT.